The rows below give T cell receptor beta chains drawn from one sample of a study of Graves' ophthalmopathy and Graves' hyperthyroidism. A single record per CDR3 protein comes from TCRdb applying MiXCR to the multiplex PCR reads. The sample has more than 550,000 distinct CDR3 sequences; approximately 39% are singletons. The sample was peripheral blood. Receptors originate from an adult man with Graves' ophthalmopathy. Both conserved end residues are part of each CDR3. Each record gives: J gene, CDR3 length, V gene, clone size, D gene, CDR3 protein, CDR3 DNA. The D gene is left open where the match is weak. Size values are once, few and many counts, or a class for expanded clones, and some rows have none.

J: TRBJ1-6
length: 15
V: TRBV29-1
size: once
D: TRBD1
CDR3: CSVTTGGTYNSPLHF
DNA: TGCAGCGTGACGACAGGGGGGACATATAATTCACCCCTCCACTTT

J: TRBJ1-5
length: 13
V: TRBV20-1
size: .
D: TRBD1
CDR3: CSAWDREYQPQHF
DNA: TGCAGTGCATGGGACAGGGAGTATCAGCCCCAGCATTTT

J: TRBJ1-1
length: 14
V: TRBV10-3
size: many
D: TRBD1
CDR3: CASSARTGNTEAFF
DNA: TGCGCCAGCAGCGCGCGGACAGGGAACACTGAAGCTTTCTTT

J: TRBJ2-5
length: 14
V: TRBV6-5
size: few
D: TRBD1
CDR3: CASSLDRGGETQYF
DNA: TGTGCCAGCAGTTTAGACAGGGGGGGAGAGACCCAGTACTTC

J: TRBJ2-3
length: 13
V: TRBV2
size: few
D: .
CDR3: CASSEQITDTQYF
DNA: TGTGCCAGCAGTGAACAGATCACAGATACGCAGTATTTT

J: TRBJ2-7
length: 15
V: TRBV7-9
size: many
D: TRBD2
CDR3: CASSPYGGGAYEQYF
DNA: TGTGCCAGCAGCCCGTATGGCGGGGGGGCCTACGAGCAGTACTTC

J: TRBJ2-2
length: 12
V: TRBV10-3
size: many
D: .
CDR3: CAISETVGELFF
DNA: TGTGCCATCAGTGAAACAGTCGGGGAGCTGTTTTTT

J: TRBJ1-1
length: 18
V: TRBV7-3
size: many
D: .
CDR3: CASSLSSKPRRVNTEAFF
DNA: TGTGCCAGCAGCTTATCCTCGAAACCTCGACGGGTAAACACTGAAGCTTTCTTT

J: TRBJ1-2
length: 14
V: TRBV12-3/TRBV12-4
size: many
D: .
CDR3: CASSFSGQNYGYTF
DNA: TGTGCCAGCAGTTTCTCTGGGCAAAACTATGGCTACACCTTC

J: TRBJ2-2
length: 16
V: TRBV5-4
size: .
D: TRBD1
CDR3: CASSLGQGPNTGELFF
DNA: TGTGCCAGCAGCTTGGGACAGGGGCCCAACACCGGGGAGCTGTTTTTT

J: TRBJ1-1
length: 16
V: TRBV11-3
size: .
D: .
CDR3: CASSLVPPAGVAEAFF
DNA: TGTGCCAGCAGCTTAGTTCCCCCGGCAGGAGTTGCTGAAGCTTTCTTT

J: TRBJ1-2
length: 13
V: TRBV30
size: .
D: .
CDR3: CAWQEGSGYGYTF
DNA: TGTGCCTGGCAAGAAGGGTCCGGCTATGGCTACACCTTC

J: TRBJ2-6
length: 17
V: TRBV12-3/TRBV12-4
size: few
D: .
CDR3: CASSFTGQSSGANVLTF
DNA: TGTGCCAGCAGTTTTACAGGCCAGAGCTCTGGGGCCAACGTCCTGACTTTC

J: TRBJ2-2
length: 19
V: TRBV13
size: few
D: TRBD2
CDR3: CASSLDLGMLAGSAGELFF
DNA: TGTGCCAGCAGCTTAGATCTGGGTATGCTAGCGGGATCTGCCGGGGAGCTGTTTTTT

J: TRBJ1-2
length: 13
V: TRBV20-1
size: .
D: .
CDR3: CSAGPPGLYGYTF
DNA: TGCAGTGCTGGCCCACCAGGGCTTTATGGCTACACCTTC

J: TRBJ2-5
length: 12
V: TRBV7-8
size: .
D: .
CDR3: CASLPGKETQYF
DNA: TGTGCCAGCTTACCGGGGAAAGAGACCCAGTACTTC

J: TRBJ1-1
length: 12
V: TRBV5-8
size: many
D: .
CDR3: CASSLGWTEAFF
DNA: TGTGCCAGCAGCCTGGGATGGACTGAAGCTTTCTTT

J: TRBJ2-3
length: 15
V: TRBV7-9
size: .
D: .
CDR3: CASSFMGAPGDAQYF
DNA: TGTGCCAGCAGCTTCATGGGGGCCCCGGGAGATGCGCAGTATTTT

J: TRBJ2-7
length: 14
V: TRBV10-2
size: many
D: .
CDR3: CASSGAGPLGEQYF
DNA: TGCGCCAGCAGTGGGGCAGGGCCCCTCGGGGAGCAGTACTTC

J: TRBJ1-4
length: 12
V: TRBV20-1
size: .
D: .
CDR3: CSAREPTSGLFF
DNA: TGCAGTGCTCGAGAGCCGACTTCGGGACTGTTTTTT

J: TRBJ2-5
length: 16
V: TRBV24-1
size: many
D: TRBD1
CDR3: CATSDPGQGAVETQYF
DNA: TGTGCCACCAGTGATCCCGGACAGGGGGCCGTCGAGACCCAGTACTTC

J: TRBJ1-1
length: 18
V: TRBV2
size: few
D: .
CDR3: CASSFINLQGVRNTEAFF
DNA: TGTGCCAGCAGTTTCATAAACCTCCAGGGAGTGAGGAACACTGAAGCTTTCTTT

J: TRBJ2-5
length: 16
V: TRBV5-1
size: few
D: .
CDR3: CASSLGSRGYQETQYF
DNA: TGCGCCAGCAGCTTGGGGTCGCGCGGGTACCAAGAGACCCAGTACTTC

J: TRBJ1-1
length: 13
V: TRBV20-1
size: .
D: .
CDR3: CSASGLDGTEAFF
DNA: TGCAGTGCTAGCGGCCTGGACGGGACTGAAGCTTTCTTT

J: TRBJ2-3
length: 15
V: TRBV27
size: .
D: .
CDR3: CASSSLATSTDTQYF
DNA: TGTGCCAGCAGTTCCCTAGCTACTAGCACAGATACGCAGTATTTT

J: TRBJ2-5
length: 12
V: TRBV12-3/TRBV12-4
size: once
D: .
CDR3: CASMKGRETQYF
DNA: TGTGCCAGCATGAAGGGACGGGAGACCCAGTACTTC

J: TRBJ2-7
length: 16
V: TRBV7-9
size: .
D: TRBD1
CDR3: CASSFDSGQGSYEQYF
DNA: TGTGCCAGCAGCTTTGATTCGGGACAGGGCTCCTACGAGCAGTACTTC

J: TRBJ2-5
length: 13
V: TRBV29-1
size: few
D: TRBD2
CDR3: CSVAGLAGETQYF
DNA: TGCAGCGTTGCGGGACTAGCGGGGGAGACCCAGTACTTC

J: TRBJ2-5
length: 11
V: TRBV29-1
size: .
D: .
CDR3: CSVGGGQTQYF
DNA: TGCAGCGTTGGAGGGGGGCAGACCCAGTACTTC

J: TRBJ2-2
length: 13
V: TRBV20-1
size: many
D: .
CDR3: CSARMGSHGELFF
DNA: TGCAGTGCTAGAATGGGCAGCCACGGGGAGCTGTTTTTT

J: TRBJ2-2
length: 18
V: TRBV5-1
size: .
D: .
CDR3: CASSLNYLGRRDTGELFF
DNA: TGCGCCAGCAGCTTAAATTATCTCGGCAGGAGAGACACCGGGGAGCTGTTTTTT

J: TRBJ2-7
length: 15
V: TRBV19
size: few
D: .
CDR3: CASSTGHGSSYEQYF
DNA: TGTGCCAGTAGTACCGGACACGGAAGCTCCTACGAGCAGTACTTC

J: TRBJ2-2
length: 17
V: TRBV12-3/TRBV12-4
size: .
D: TRBD1
CDR3: CASSEGTGGGDTGELFF
DNA: TGTGCCAGCAGTGAAGGGACAGGGGGCGGCGACACCGGGGAGCTGTTTTTT

J: TRBJ1-2
length: 13
V: TRBV9
size: many
D: .
CDR3: CASSVGGADGYTF
DNA: TGTGCCAGCAGCGTAGGAGGGGCCGATGGCTACACCTTC

J: TRBJ2-5
length: 18
V: TRBV10-3
size: few
D: TRBD2
CDR3: CAISESILTSGEQETQYF
DNA: TGTGCCATCAGTGAGTCGATACTAACTAGCGGGGAACAAGAGACCCAGTACTTC

J: TRBJ1-6
length: 15
V: TRBV12-3/TRBV12-4
size: many
D: .
CDR3: CASSSSTGGNSPLHF
DNA: .

J: TRBJ2-7
length: 13
V: TRBV6-5
size: many
D: .
CDR3: CASRTGHDYEQYF
DNA: TGTGCCAGCAGGACGGGACATGACTACGAGCAGTACTTC

J: TRBJ1-1
length: 12
V: TRBV29-1
size: .
D: .
CDR3: CSVGTLNTEAFF
DNA: TGCAGCGTTGGGACCTTGAACACTGAAGCTTTCTTT

J: TRBJ1-1
length: 15
V: TRBV7-3
size: .
D: TRBD1
CDR3: CASSSGLDRTTEAFF
DNA: TGTGCCAGCAGCTCTGGCCTGGACAGGACCACTGAAGCTTTCTTT

J: TRBJ2-2
length: 17
V: TRBV7-3
size: many
D: TRBD2
CDR3: CASSPTLLAGGTGELFF
DNA: TGTGCCAGCAGCCCGACCCTCCTAGCGGGGGGCACCGGGGAGCTGTTTTTT

J: TRBJ1-5
length: 15
V: TRBV2
size: many
D: .
CDR3: CASRYLTRSNQPQHF
DNA: TGTGCCAGCAGATACCTCACACGAAGCAATCAGCCCCAGCATTTT

J: TRBJ2-2
length: 15
V: TRBV12-3/TRBV12-4
size: few
D: TRBD1
CDR3: CASSSRTGDTGELFF
DNA: TGTGCCAGCAGTTCCCGGACAGGGGACACCGGGGAGCTGTTTTTT

J: TRBJ1-2
length: 13
V: TRBV7-2
size: .
D: TRBD1
CDR3: CASSLRTGKGYTF
DNA: TGTGCCAGCAGCTTGCGGACAGGGAAGGGCTACACCTTC

J: TRBJ1-6
length: 16
V: TRBV7-6
size: many
D: TRBD1
CDR3: CASSLERTGSNSPLHF
DNA: TGTGCCAGCAGCTTAGAACGGACAGGGAGTAATTCACCCCTCCACTTT

J: TRBJ2-2
length: 14
V: TRBV7-9
size: many
D: .
CDR3: CASSAGTSPGELFF
DNA: TGTGCCAGCAGTGCCGGGACTTCCCCCGGGGAGCTGTTTTTT

J: TRBJ2-5
length: 12
V: TRBV10-3
size: .
D: .
CDR3: CATAGSGETQYF
DNA: TGTGCCACTGCAGGGTCCGGGGAGACCCAGTACTTC

J: TRBJ1-2
length: 12
V: TRBV10-3
size: .
D: .
CDR3: CAIRPNRNGYTF
DNA: TGTGCCATCAGACCAAACAGGAATGGCTACACCTTC

J: TRBJ1-5
length: 17
V: TRBV15
size: .
D: .
CDR3: CATSREDLRGTDQPQHF
DNA: TGTGCCACCAGCAGAGAGGACCTGAGGGGCACTGATCAGCCCCAGCATTTT

J: TRBJ2-7
length: 13
V: TRBV19
size: few
D: .
CDR3: CASSNREPYEQYF
DNA: TGTGCCAGTAGTAACCGGGAGCCCTACGAGCAGTACTTC

J: TRBJ1-4
length: 14
V: TRBV7-2
size: many
D: TRBD1
CDR3: CASSLFPGQRLLFF
DNA: TGTGCCAGCAGCTTATTCCCGGGACAGCGTCTTCTGTTTTTT

J: TRBJ2-3
length: 17
V: TRBV2
size: .
D: TRBD1
CDR3: CASSGGTGHPVADTQYF
DNA: TGTGCCAGCAGTGGGGGGACAGGTCACCCGGTAGCAGATACGCAGTATTTT

J: TRBJ1-1
length: 12
V: TRBV6-6
size: many
D: TRBD1
CDR3: CASSGTGPKAFF
DNA: TGTGCCAGCAGTGGGACAGGTCCTAAAGCTTTCTTT

J: TRBJ1-1
length: 12
V: TRBV27
size: .
D: .
CDR3: CATITANTEAFF
DNA: TGTGCCACCATAACAGCGAACACTGAAGCTTTCTTT

J: TRBJ1-2
length: 14
V: TRBV20-1
size: many
D: .
CDR3: CSARGIEGVGGYTF
DNA: TGCAGTGCTAGGGGAATTGAGGGAGTCGGTGGCTACACCTTC

J: TRBJ2-7
length: 13
V: TRBV9
size: many
D: .
CDR3: CASSALSGSEQYF
DNA: TGTGCCAGCAGCGCCTTATCGGGATCCGAGCAGTACTTC

J: TRBJ2-7
length: 14
V: TRBV10-3
size: many
D: .
CDR3: CASRPPTASYEQYF
DNA: TGTGCCAGCAGACCTCCGACAGCCTCCTACGAGCAGTACTTC

J: TRBJ1-4
length: 15
V: TRBV5-1
size: .
D: .
CDR3: CASSRDFTTNEKLFF
DNA: TGCGCCAGCAGCCGGGACTTCACAACTAATGAAAAACTGTTTTTT